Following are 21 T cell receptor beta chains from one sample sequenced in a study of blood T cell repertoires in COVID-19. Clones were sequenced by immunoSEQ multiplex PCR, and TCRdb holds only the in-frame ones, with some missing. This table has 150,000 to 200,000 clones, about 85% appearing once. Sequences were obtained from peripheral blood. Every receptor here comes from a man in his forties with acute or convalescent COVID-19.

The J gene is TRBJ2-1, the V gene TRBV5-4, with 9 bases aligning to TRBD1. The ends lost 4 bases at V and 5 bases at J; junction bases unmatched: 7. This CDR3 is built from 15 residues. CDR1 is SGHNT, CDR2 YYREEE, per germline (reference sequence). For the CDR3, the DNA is TGTGCCAGCAGCGCTCCGGGACAGGGCCACAATGAGCAGTTCTTC. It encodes CASSAPGQGHNEQFF.

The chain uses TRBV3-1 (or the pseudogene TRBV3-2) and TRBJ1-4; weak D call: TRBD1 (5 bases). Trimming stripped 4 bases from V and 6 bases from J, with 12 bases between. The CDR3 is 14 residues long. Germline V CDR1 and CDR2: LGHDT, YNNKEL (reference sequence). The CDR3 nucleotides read TGTGCCAGCAGCCCCGGGACTCGCGATGAAAAACTGTTTTTT. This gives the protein CASSPGTRDEKLFF.

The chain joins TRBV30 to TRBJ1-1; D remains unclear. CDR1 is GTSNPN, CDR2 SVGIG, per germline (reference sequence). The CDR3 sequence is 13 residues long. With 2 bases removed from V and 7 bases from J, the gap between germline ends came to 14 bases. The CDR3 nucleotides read TGTGCCTGGAGTCAACCCGGCCGCGGTGAAGCTTTCTTT. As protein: CAWSQPGRGEAFF.

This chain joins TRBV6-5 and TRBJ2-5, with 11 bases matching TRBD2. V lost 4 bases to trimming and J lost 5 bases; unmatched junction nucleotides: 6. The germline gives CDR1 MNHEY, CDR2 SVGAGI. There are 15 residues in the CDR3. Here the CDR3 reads CASSSLAGGHETQYF. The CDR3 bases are TGTGCCAGCAGTTCTTTAGCGGGGGGGCACGAGACCCAGTACTTC.

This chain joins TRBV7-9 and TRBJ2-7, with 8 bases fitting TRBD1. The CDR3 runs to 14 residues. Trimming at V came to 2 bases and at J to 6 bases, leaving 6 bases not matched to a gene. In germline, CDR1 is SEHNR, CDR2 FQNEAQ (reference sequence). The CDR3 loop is CASSLRAGGGEQYF. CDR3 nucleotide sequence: TGTGCCAGCAGCTTACGGGCAGGGGGCGGCGAGCAGTACTTC. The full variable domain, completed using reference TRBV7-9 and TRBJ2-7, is DTGVSQNPRHKITKRGQNVTFRCDPISEHNRLYWYRQTLGQGPEFLTYFQNEAQLEKSRLLSDRFSAERPKGSFSTLEIQRTEQGDSAMYLCASSLRAGGGEQYFGPGTRLTVT.

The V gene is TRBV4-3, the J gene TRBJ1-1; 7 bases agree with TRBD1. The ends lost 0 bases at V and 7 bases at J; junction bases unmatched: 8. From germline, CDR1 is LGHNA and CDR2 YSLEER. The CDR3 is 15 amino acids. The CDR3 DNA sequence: TGCGCCAGCAGCCAAGATCAGGGGACAGCATTTGAAGCTTTCTTT. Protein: CASSQDQGTAFEAFF.

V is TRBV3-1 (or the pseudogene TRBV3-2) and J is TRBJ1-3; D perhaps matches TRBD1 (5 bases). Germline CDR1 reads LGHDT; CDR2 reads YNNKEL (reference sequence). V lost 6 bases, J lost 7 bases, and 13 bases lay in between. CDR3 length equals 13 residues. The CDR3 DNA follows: TGTGCCAGCAGTCCACTCGGGGGGAACACCATATATTTT. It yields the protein CASSPLGGNTIYF.

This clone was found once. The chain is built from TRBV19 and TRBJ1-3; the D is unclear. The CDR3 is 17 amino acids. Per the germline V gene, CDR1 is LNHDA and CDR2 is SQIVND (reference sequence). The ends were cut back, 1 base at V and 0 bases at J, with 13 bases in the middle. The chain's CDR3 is CASSIATGSRSGNTIYF. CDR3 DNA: TGTGCCAGTAGTATAGCTACGGGGTCCCGCTCTGGAAACACCATATATTTT.

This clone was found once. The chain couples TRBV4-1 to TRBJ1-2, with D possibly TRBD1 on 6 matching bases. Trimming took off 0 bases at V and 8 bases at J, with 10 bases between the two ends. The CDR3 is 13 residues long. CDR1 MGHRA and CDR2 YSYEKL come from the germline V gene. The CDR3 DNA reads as TGCGCCAGCAGCCAAGAAACAGGGAACGGCTACACCTTC. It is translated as CASSQETGNGYTF.

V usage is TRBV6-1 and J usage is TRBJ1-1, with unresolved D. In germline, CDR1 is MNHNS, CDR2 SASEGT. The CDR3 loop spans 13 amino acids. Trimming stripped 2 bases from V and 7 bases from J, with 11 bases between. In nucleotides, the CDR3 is TGTGCCAGCAGTGAATATAGCGACGGTGAAGCTTTCTTT. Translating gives CASSEYSDGEAFF.

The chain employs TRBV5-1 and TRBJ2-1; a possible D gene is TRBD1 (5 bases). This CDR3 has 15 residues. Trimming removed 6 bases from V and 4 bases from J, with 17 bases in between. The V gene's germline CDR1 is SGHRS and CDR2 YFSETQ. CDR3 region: CASTTTSRQYNEQFF. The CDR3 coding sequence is TGCGCCAGCACCACCACCTCTCGACAGTACAATGAGCAGTTCTTC.

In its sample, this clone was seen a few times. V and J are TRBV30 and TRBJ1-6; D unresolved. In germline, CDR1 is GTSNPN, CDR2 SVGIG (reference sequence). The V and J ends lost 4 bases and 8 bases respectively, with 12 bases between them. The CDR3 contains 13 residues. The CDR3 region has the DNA TGTGCCTGGAAATCCCGCGGGGATTCACCCCTCCACTTT. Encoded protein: CAWKSRGDSPLHF.

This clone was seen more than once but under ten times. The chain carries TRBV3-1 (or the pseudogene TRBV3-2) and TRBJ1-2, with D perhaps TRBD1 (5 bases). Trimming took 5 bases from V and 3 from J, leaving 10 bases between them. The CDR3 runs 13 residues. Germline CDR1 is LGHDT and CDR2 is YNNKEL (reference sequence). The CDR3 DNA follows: TGTGCCAGCAGCTCGGACATTTACTATGGCTACACCTTC. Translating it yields CASSSDIYYGYTF.

The CDR3 nucleotides read TGTGCCAGCAGTCTGACAGGGTCGGCAAGGAATGGCTACACCTTC. Amino acid sequence: CASSLTGSARNGYTF. This rearrangement joins TRBV6-5 to TRBJ1-2; 7 positions agree with TRBD1. CDR1 is MNHEY and CDR2 is SVGAGI in the germline V gene. V gave up 5 bases and J gave up 6 bases; unmatched junction bases: 12. The CDR3 contains 15 residues.

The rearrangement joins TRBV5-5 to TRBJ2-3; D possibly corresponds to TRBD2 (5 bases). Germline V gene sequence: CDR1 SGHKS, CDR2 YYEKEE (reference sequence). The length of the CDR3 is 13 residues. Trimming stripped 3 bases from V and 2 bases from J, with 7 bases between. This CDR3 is CASSSRDTDTQYF. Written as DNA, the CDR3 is TGTGCCAGCAGCTCCCGGGACACAGATACGCAGTATTTT. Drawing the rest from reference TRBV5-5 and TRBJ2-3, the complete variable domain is DAGVTQSPTHLIKTRGQQVTLRCSPISGHKSVSWYQQVLGQGPQFIFQYYEKEERGRGNFPDRFSARQFPNYSSELNVNALLLGDSALYLCASSSRDTDTQYFGPGTRLTVL.

CDR3 protein: CASSLYGLSTDTQYF. CDR3 DNA sequence: TGTGCCAGCAGCTTATATGGACTGAGCACAGATACGCAGTATTTT. The chain couples TRBV7-3 to TRBJ2-3; TRBD2 is a possible D gene (5 bases). V dropped 2 bases and J dropped 0 bases, with 9 bases sitting between them. The CDR3 runs 15 residues. Germline V CDR1 and CDR2: SGHTA, FQGTGA.

The CDR3 DNA sequence: TGTGCCAGCAGTGCACAGGGAATAATCGGCTACACCTTC. This gives the protein CASSAQGIIGYTF. This sequence joins TRBV2 and TRBJ1-2, with a weak D call TRBD1 (6 bases). Trimming removed 4 bases from V and 8 bases from J, with 14 bases in between. CDR1 is SNHLY, CDR2 FYNNEI, per germline. The CDR3 runs 13 residues.

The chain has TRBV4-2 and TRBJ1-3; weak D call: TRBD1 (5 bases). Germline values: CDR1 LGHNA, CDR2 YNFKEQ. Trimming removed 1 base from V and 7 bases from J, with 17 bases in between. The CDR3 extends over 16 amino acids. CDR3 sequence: CASSQGGRGNRNTIYF. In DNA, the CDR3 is TGTGCCAGCAGCCAAGGAGGGCGGGGTAACAGGAACACCATATATTTT.

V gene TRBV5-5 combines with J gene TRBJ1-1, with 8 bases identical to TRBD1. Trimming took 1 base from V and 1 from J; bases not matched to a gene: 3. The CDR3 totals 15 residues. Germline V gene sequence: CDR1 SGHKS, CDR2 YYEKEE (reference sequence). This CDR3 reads CASSLWGQENTEAFF. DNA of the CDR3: TGTGCCAGCAGCTTGTGGGGACAGGAGAACACTGAAGCTTTCTTT. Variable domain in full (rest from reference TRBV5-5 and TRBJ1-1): DAGVTQSPTHLIKTRGQQVTLRCSPISGHKSVSWYQQVLGQGPQFIFQYYEKEERGRGNFPDRFSARQFPNYSSELNVNALLLGDSALYLCASSLWGQENTEAFFGQGTRLTVV.

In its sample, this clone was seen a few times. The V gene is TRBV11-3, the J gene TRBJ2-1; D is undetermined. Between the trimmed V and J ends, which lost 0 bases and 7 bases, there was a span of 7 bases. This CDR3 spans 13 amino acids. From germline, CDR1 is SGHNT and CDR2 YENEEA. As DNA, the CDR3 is TGTGCCAGCAGCTTAGACAGTCGAAATGAGCAGTTCTTC. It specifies CASSLDSRNEQFF.

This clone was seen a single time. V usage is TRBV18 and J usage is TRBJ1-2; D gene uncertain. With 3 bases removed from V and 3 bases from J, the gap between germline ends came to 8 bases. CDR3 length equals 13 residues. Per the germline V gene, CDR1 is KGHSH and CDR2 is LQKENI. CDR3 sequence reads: CASSPENDYGYTF. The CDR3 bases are TGTGCCAGCTCACCGGAGAATGACTATGGCTACACCTTC.